What follows are 4 T cell receptor beta chains derived from one specimen sequenced in a study of neurological immune-mediated disorders. One entry per CDR3 protein results from TCRdb running MiXCR on the 5' RACE reads. The sample includes some 38,000 distinct CDR3 sequences, 3.5% to 4% of them seen just once. The sample taken for sequencing was PBMCs. These receptors were taken from a man aged 25-40 years with multiple sclerosis.

A word on this clonotype: With a much larger clone just one base away, this may be a read error. The V and J genes are TRBV29-1 and TRBJ2-7; D assignment may be TRBD1 or TRBD2 (5 bases each). The CDR3 extends over 13 amino acids. With 7 bases removed from V and 2 bases from J, the gap between germline ends came to 15 bases. CDR1 SQVTM and CDR2 ANQGSEA come from the germline V gene. CDR3 in DNA: TGCAGCGCTGGGGGAGAAGGAGCCTACGAGCAGTACTTC. This gives the protein CSAGGEGAYEQYF.

The sample holds many counts of this clonotype. The chain joins TRBV3-1 to TRBJ2-7; no firm D call. V was shortened by 2 bases and J by 5 bases, with 4 bases between the two germline ends. The CDR3 has 11 residues. From germline, CDR1 is LGHDT and CDR2 YNNKEL (reference sequence). The CDR3 loop is CASSQYNEQYF. CDR3 coding DNA: TGTGCCAGCAGCCAATACAACGAGCAGTACTTC.

Only a few counts were recorded for this clonotype. V usage is TRBV9 and J usage is TRBJ2-3, with 7 bases matching TRBD2. The CDR3 spans 16 residues. Germline trimming cut 6 bases from V and 1 base from J; bases unmatched to any gene: 11. Per germline, CDR1 SGDLS and CDR2 YYNGEE. CDR3 sequence: CASTQRGGVGTDTQYF. CDR3 DNA sequence: TGTGCCAGCACCCAGCGGGGCGGGGTAGGCACAGATACGCAGTATTTT. Combining the CDR3 with reference TRBV9 and TRBJ2-3 gives the whole variable domain DSGVTQTPKHLITATGQRVTLRCSPRSGDLSVYWYQQSLDQGLQFLIQYYNGEERAKGNILERFSAQQFPDLHSELNLSSLELGDSALYFCASTQRGGVGTDTQYFGPGTRLTVL.

This clonotype was seen ten or more times. This chain connects TRBV6-5 to TRBJ1-2, with a tentative D call TRBD1 (5 bases). CDR3 length: 14 residues. The germline CDR1 and CDR2 sequences are MNHEY and SVGAGI. V lost 5 bases, J lost 4 bases, and 14 bases lay in between. The CDR3 reads CASSPTDSPYGYTF. The CDR3 DNA reads as TGTGCCAGCAGTCCGACCGACAGTCCCTATGGCTACACCTTC.